Listed below are T cell receptor beta chains from one sample, sequenced in a study of immune evolution from preneoplasia to lung adenocarcinoma. Method: immunoSEQ multiplex PCR; TCRdb's copy keeps in-frame clones and lacks some. The repertoire holds fewer than 50,000 clones, with roughly 80% as singletons. Sequenced: FFPE invasive lung adenocarcinoma tissue. The origin of the receptors is a person between 60 and 69 years old with lung adenocarcinoma. CDR3s include the opening cysteine and the closing phenylalanine or tryptophan. The D gene is left open where the match is weak. Clone size, where shown, is once, few, many, or a class for clones that have expanded.

v_call	clone_size	d_call	j_call	cdr3_nt	cdr3_aa
TRBV5-6	.	.	TRBJ2-1	TGTGCCAGCAGCCTACCATCGGAGGTTGAGCAGTTCTTC	CASSLPSEVEQFF
TRBV5-1	.	TRBD1	TRBJ2-3	TGCGCCAGCAGCTATAGGCCGGGACAGGGGACAGATACGCAGTATTTT	CASSYRPGQGTDTQYF
TRBV28	.	.	TRBJ1-1	TGTGCCAGCAGTTCAAGGGTTGCCCCGAACACTGAAGCTTTCTTT	CASSSRVAPNTEAFF
TRBV10-3	.	.	TRBJ2-7	TGTGCCATCAGTCGACCGGCCGAATACGAGCAGTACTTC	CAISRPAEYEQYF
TRBV7-9	.	TRBD1	TRBJ1-1	TGTGCCAGCAGCTTCTTACAGGGGGCGGGCACTGAAGCTTTCTTT	CASSFLQGAGTEAFF
TRBV6-6	.	.	TRBJ2-5	TGTGCCAGCAGTTACTTCGGGACGGCGAAACAAGAGACCCAGTACTTC	CASSYFGTAKQETQYF
TRBV9	.	.	TRBJ1-1	TGTGCCAGCAGCGTAGGCCTTGAGGGAACTGAAGCTTTCTTT	CASSVGLEGTEAFF
TRBV28	.	TRBD1	TRBJ2-7	TGTGCCAGCAGTCCCGGACAGGGAGGATTGTGGGAGCAGTACTTC	CASSPGQGGLWEQYF
TRBV6-6	.	.	TRBJ1-5	TGTGCCAGCAGTGTTATGGGGCGAGAGGGCAATCAGCCCCAGCATTTT	CASSVMGREGNQPQHF
TRBV7-9	.	.	TRBJ1-3	TGTGCCAGCAGCTTAGGGCGGGGGCACCGCTCTGGAAACACCATATATTTT	CASSLGRGHRSGNTIYF
TRBV28	.	.	TRBJ1-5	TGTGCCAGCAATGAACGGGGCAATCAGCCCCAGCATTTT	CASNERGNQPQHF
TRBV6-1	few	TRBD1	TRBJ2-7	TGTGCCAGCAGTGAAGGGACAGGGCGATACGAGCAGTACTTC	CASSEGTGRYEQYF
TRBV7-2	few	TRBD2	TRBJ2-5	TGTGCCAGCAGCCGCCGGGGAGCGGGAGGGCCGGAGTTGGAAGAGACCCAGTACTTC	CASSRRGAGGPELEETQYF
TRBV9	.	.	TRBJ1-1	TGTGCCAGCAGCGTCACGGAGAACACTGAAGCTTTCTTT	CASSVTENTEAFF
TRBV21-1	.	.	TRBJ1-1	TGTGCCAGCAGCAAAGGGGGGACGATGAACACTGAAGCTTTCTTT	CASSKGGTMNTEAFF
TRBV2	.	.	TRBJ2-7	TGTGCCAGCAGAGGGGGCGGGAGTCGGTACGAGCAGTACTTC	CASRGGGSRYEQYF
TRBV7-9	.	TRBD2	TRBJ2-1	TGTGCCAGCAGCCGTCAAGCGGGAAGCTCCTACAATGAGCAGTTCTTC	CASSRQAGSSYNEQFF
TRBV29-1	.	.	TRBJ2-7	TGCAGCGTTGAAGAGAGGGGGGGAGCCTACGAGCAGTACTTC	CSVEERGGAYEQYF
TRBV28	once	.	TRBJ1-1	TGTGCCAGCAGGCGGTACACTGAAGCTTTCTTT	CASRRYTEAFF
TRBV5-1	.	.	TRBJ1-1	TGCGCCAGCAGCTTGGCCGCGGGGATGGGGGGATCTGAAGCTTTCTTT	CASSLAAGMGGSEAFF
TRBV6-1	few	.	TRBJ2-7	TGTGCCAGCACTGACATTATTCTGGGAGAGCAGTACTTC	CASTDIILGEQYF
TRBV29-1	.	TRBD2	TRBJ2-1	TGCAGCGTTGAAGGCGGGAGCGGGATTGAGCAGTTCTTC	CSVEGGSGIEQFF
TRBV11-2	.	TRBD1	TRBJ1-2	TGTGCCAGCAGCTTAGGAGGACAGGGATCGGACTATGGCTACACCTTC	CASSLGGQGSDYGYTF
TRBV6-5	.	TRBD2	TRBJ2-3	TGTGCCAGCTCCCACCGGGGGGAAAACACAGATACGCAGTATTTT	CASSHRGENTDTQYF
TRBV6-5	.	.	TRBJ2-6	TGTGCCAGCGGGTACTCTGGGGCCAACGTCCTGACTTTC	CASGYSGANVLTF
TRBV5-1	.	.	TRBJ1-4	TGCGCCAGCAGCCTGGACAGCACTAATGAAAAACTGTTTTTT	CASSLDSTNEKLFF
TRBV6-6	.	.	TRBJ2-2	TGTGCCAGCAGTCCCTACACCGGGGAGCTGTTTTTT	CASSPYTGELFF
TRBV4-2	.	TRBD2	TRBJ2-7	TGTGCCAGCAGCCAGGCCGGGACTAGCGGGCCGAACTCCTACGAGCAGTACTTC	CASSQAGTSGPNSYEQYF
TRBV5-3	.	.	TRBJ1-1	TGTGCCAGCAGCACGGGGGAAGCTTTCTTT	CASSTGEAFF
TRBV7-3	.	.	TRBJ1-5	TGTGCCAGCAGCACCGACCAGGGGTTGCCCCAGCATTTT	CASSTDQGLPQHF
TRBV27	.	.	TRBJ2-7	TGTGCCAGCAGTTTTTCCTGGGGGCTTGACTACGAGCAGTACTTC	CASSFSWGLDYEQYF
TRBV2	.	.	TRBJ2-3	TGTGCCAGCAGTGGCAGGGGGCTAGCGGGACGCACAGATACGCAGTATTTT	CASSGRGLAGRTDTQYF
TRBV5-4	few	TRBD2	TRBJ2-2	TGTGCCAGCAGTCGAGACCCCGGGGGGGAGTTGACCGGGGAGCTGTTTTTT	CASSRDPGGELTGELFF
TRBV18	.	.	TRBJ2-5	TGTGCCAGCTCACCACGAGGGGAGACCCAGTACTTC	CASSPRGETQYF
TRBV28	.	.	TRBJ2-1	TGTGCCAGCAGTTTGGTATCGACCTACAATGAGCAGTTCTTC	CASSLVSTYNEQFF
TRBV5-4	.	.	TRBJ2-3	TGTGCCAGCAGGGATCGCGGAGCGACGCAGTATTTT	CASRDRGATQYF
TRBV5-1	.	.	TRBJ2-7	TGCGCCAGCAGCTTGGGGGGAAAATCCTACGAGCAGTACTTC	CASSLGGKSYEQYF
TRBV7-2	.	.	TRBJ1-1	TGTGCCAGCAGCGGCTACAGGAGAAACACTGAAGCTTTCTTT	CASSGYRRNTEAFF
TRBV9	.	TRBD2	TRBJ2-3	TGTGCCAGCAGCGTAGGAGGGACTAGCGGGACAGATACGCAGTATTTT	CASSVGGTSGTDTQYF
TRBV28	.	.	TRBJ1-4	TGTGCCAGCTCCCCCGCGGGGGAAAAACTGTTTTTT	CASSPAGEKLFF
TRBV6-1	.	.	TRBJ2-3	TGTGCCAGCAGCGCCGCCGGGACCACCACAGATACGCAGTATTTT	CASSAAGTTTDTQYF
TRBV10-2	.	.	TRBJ1-1	TGCGCCAGCAGTGAAAATACGAACACTGAAGCTTTCTTT	CASSENTNTEAFF
TRBV20-1	.	.	TRBJ2-1	TGCAGTGCTAGTCAGGGGAATGAGCAGTTCTTC	CSASQGNEQFF
TRBV5-1	once	TRBD1	TRBJ1-5	TGCGCCAGCAGCCCGACAGGGGGTCTTCAGCCCCAGCATTTT	CASSPTGGLQPQHF
TRBV25-1	.	.	TRBJ2-6	TGTGCCAGCAGTGAATACGGGGGCAGGGGCGCTGGGGCCAACGTCCTGACTTTC	CASSEYGGRGAGANVLTF
TRBV19	.	.	TRBJ1-5	TGTGCCAGTAGAGGTGAAAGAGGGGCCGTCTATAGCAATCAGCCCCAGCATTTT	CASRGERGAVYSNQPQHF
TRBV7-6	.	TRBD2	TRBJ2-1	TGTGCCAGCAGAGCACTAGCGGGTTTAGGCAATGAGCAGTTCTTC	CASRALAGLGNEQFF